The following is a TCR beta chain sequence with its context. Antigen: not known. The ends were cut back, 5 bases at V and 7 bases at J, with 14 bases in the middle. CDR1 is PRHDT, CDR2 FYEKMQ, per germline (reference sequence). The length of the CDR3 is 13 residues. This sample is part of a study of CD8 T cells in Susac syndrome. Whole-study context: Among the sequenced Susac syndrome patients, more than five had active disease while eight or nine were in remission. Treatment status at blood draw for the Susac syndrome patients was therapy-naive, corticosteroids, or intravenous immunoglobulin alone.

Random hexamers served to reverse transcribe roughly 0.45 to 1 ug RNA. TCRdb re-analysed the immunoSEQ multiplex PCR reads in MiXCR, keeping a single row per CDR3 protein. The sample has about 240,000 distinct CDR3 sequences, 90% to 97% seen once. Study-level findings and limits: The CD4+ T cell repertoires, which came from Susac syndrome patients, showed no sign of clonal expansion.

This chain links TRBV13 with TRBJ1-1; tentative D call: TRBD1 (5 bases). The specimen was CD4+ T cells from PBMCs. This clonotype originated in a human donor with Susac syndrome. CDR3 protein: CASSPPLRGEAFF. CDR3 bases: TGTGCCAGCAGCCCCCCCTTGAGGGGTGAAGCTTTCTTT. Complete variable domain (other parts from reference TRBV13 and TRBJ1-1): AAGVIQSPRHLIKEKRETATLKCYPIPRHDTVYWYQQGPGQDPQFLISFYEKMQSDKGSIPDRFSAQQFSDYHSELNMSSLELGDSALYFCASSPPLRGEAFFGQGTRLTVV.